A selection of T cell receptor beta chains follows, all from one sample in a study of T cells after yellow fever vaccination. Each CDR3 protein gets one entry after TCRdb re-called the 5' RACE reads with MiXCR. The data contain 250,000 to 400,000 distinct CDR3 sequences, about 4.5% of them seen just once; the ten biggest clones take up roughly a fifth. The sequences come from PBMCs, collected 15 days after the yellow fever booster vaccination. The source is a man between 18 and 29 years old who received the YFV17D yellow fever vaccine. Both conserved end residues are part of each CDR3. A D gene is named only where the DNA matches it firmly. Only part of the rows carry a size: once, few, many, or a class if the clone is expanded.

- | many | TRBJ2-1 | TRBV7-2 | TGTGCCAGCAGCCAATTAGGGGGTTCCTACAATGAGCAGTTCTTC | CASSQLGGSYNEQFF
TRBD1 | many | TRBJ2-5 | TRBV4-3 | TGCGCCAGCAGCCAAGGCGCGACAGGGGGCGCTGGGACCCAGTACTTC | CASSQGATGGAGTQYF
TRBD1 | many | TRBJ1-1 | TRBV20-1 | TGCAGTGCGCGACGACCCGCCTTTGCAGGGGGCAAGACTGAAGCTTTCTTT | CSARRPAFAGGKTEAFF
- | few | TRBJ1-4 | TRBV12-3/TRBV12-4 | TGTGCCAGCAGTCCGGACCGAGCAACTAATGAAAAACTGTTTTTT | CASSPDRATNEKLFF
- | - | TRBJ1-5 | TRBV19 | TGTGCCAGTAGCGATCAGGGTCTTAGCAATCAGCCCCAGCATTTT | CASSDQGLSNQPQHF
- | many | TRBJ1-1 | TRBV5-1 | TGCGCCAGCAGCTTGGTCGGGGCCCTGAACACTGAAGCTTTCTTT | CASSLVGALNTEAFF
- | few | TRBJ1-5 | TRBV20-1 | TGCAGTGCTAGCGACATTGGTAATAGCAATCAGCCCCAGCATTTT | CSASDIGNSNQPQHF
TRBD2 | many | TRBJ2-1 | TRBV7-6 | TGTGCCAGCAGCTTAGGCGGGGGGACGCAGTTCTTC | CASSLGGGTQFF
- | few | TRBJ2-5 | TRBV18 | TGTGCCAGCTCACCACCGGCTGAAGGGGAGACCCAGTACTTC | CASSPPAEGETQYF
- | - | TRBJ1-1 | TRBV12-3/TRBV12-4 | TGTGCCAGCAGTTCCTCGGGAGATAACACTGAAGCTTTCTTT | CASSSSGDNTEAFF
- | - | TRBJ1-1 | TRBV7-2 | TGTGCCAGCAGGTCCATGTCCGTTAGGTTGCCTGAAGCTTTCTTT | CASRSMSVRLPEAFF
- | many | TRBJ2-7 | TRBV4-1 | TGCGCCAGCAGCCTTGAGGGGGAGCAGTACTTC | CASSLEGEQYF
TRBD1 | many | TRBJ2-6 | TRBV7-2 | TGTGCCAGCAGCCCCTGGACAGGGGGCGAGGCCAACGTCCTGACTTTC | CASSPWTGGEANVLTF
TRBD1 | many | TRBJ2-4 | TRBV12-3/TRBV12-4 | TGTGCCAGCAGACGTACAGGGGCTGAGTCCAAAAACATTCAGTACTTC | CASRRTGAESKNIQYF
- | many | TRBJ2-7 | TRBV9 | TGTGCCAGCAGCGTAACCCCCACTTCGTACGAGCAGTACTTC | CASSVTPTSYEQYF
- | many | TRBJ2-1 | TRBV4-2 | TGTGCCAGCAGCCAGTCCGAGACAGGCGTCATTGAGCAGTTCTTC | CASSQSETGVIEQFF
- | many | TRBJ1-1 | TRBV5-1 | TGCGCCAGTCTCTACGAGGGGGAAGCTTTCTTT | CASLYEGEAFF
TRBD1 | many | TRBJ2-3 | TRBV5-5 | TGTGCCAGCAGCTTCCGACAGGGAGAAGATACGCAGTATTTT | CASSFRQGEDTQYF
- | - | TRBJ1-5 | TRBV3-1 | TGTGCCAGCAGCCAAGAGGGCGTGAGCCCCCAGCATTTT | CASSQEGVSPQHF
TRBD2 | many | TRBJ2-7 | TRBV7-2 | TGTGCCAGCAGCTCCCCCTCTAGCGGGTACGAGCAGTACTTC | CASSSPSSGYEQYF
- | many | TRBJ2-3 | TRBV7-9 | TGTGCCAGCACAGCTGGAAGAACAGATACGCAGTATTTT | CASTAGRTDTQYF
- | - | TRBJ2-3 | TRBV12-3/TRBV12-4 | TGTGCCAGCAGTTTATATCACACAGATACGCAGTATTTT | CASSLYHTDTQYF
TRBD1 | many | TRBJ1-4 | TRBV9 | TGTGCCAGCAGCGACAGCGACAGGGAGACTAATGAAAAACTGTTTTTT | CASSDSDRETNEKLFF
TRBD1 | many | TRBJ2-7 | TRBV27 | TGTGCCAGCAGTCAACGGACAGGGGGCCACGAGCAGTACTTC | CASSQRTGGHEQYF
- | many | TRBJ1-2 | TRBV7-2 | TGTGCCAGCAGCTACAGCGGCTATGGCTACACCTTC | CASSYSGYGYTF
- | - | TRBJ2-3 | TRBV6-2/TRBV6-3 | TGTGCCAGCAGTTACTCCTCTGGCACAGATACGCAGTATTTT | CASSYSSGTDTQYF
TRBD1 | few | TRBJ1-2 | TRBV2 | TGTGCCACCCGGACAGGTTCTTCGGTTGATGGCTACACCTTC | CATRTGSSVDGYTF
- | few | TRBJ1-1 | TRBV7-9 | TGTGCCAGCAGCTCCCAAGTGGACACTGAAGCTTTCTTT | CASSSQVDTEAFF
- | many | TRBJ2-3 | TRBV7-2 | TGTGCCAGCAGCCGTAACACAGATACGCAGTATTTT | CASSRNTDTQYF
- | many | TRBJ1-5 | TRBV6-1 | TGTGCCAGCAGTATTAGGGGCATGCAGCCCCAGCATTTT | CASSIRGMQPQHF
TRBD2 | many | TRBJ2-1 | TRBV5-1 | TGCGCCAGCAGCTGGACTAGCGGAGGGACCTACAATGAGCAGTTCTTC | CASSWTSGGTYNEQFF
TRBD1 | many | TRBJ2-3 | TRBV7-3 | TGTGCCAGCAGCCCGACCGGGACAGGGGCAGTAGATACGCAGTATTTT | CASSPTGTGAVDTQYF
TRBD2 | many | TRBJ2-1 | TRBV5-4 | TGTGCCAGCAGCGCAGCGGGGGGAAATGAGCAGTTCTTC | CASSAAGGNEQFF
TRBD2 | many | TRBJ2-3 | TRBV20-1 | TGCAGTGCTAGCAGCCCAGCGGGGGGGCAAAGACTTGGCACAGATACGCAGTATTTT | CSASSPAGGQRLGTDTQYF
- | many | TRBJ1-6 | TRBV20-1 | TGCAGTGCTAGAGATACGAGGACCTCCTATAATTCACCCCTCCACTTT | CSARDTRTSYNSPLHF
- | - | TRBJ2-5 | TRBV19 | TGTGCCAGTAGTACCCAGGACAGTCTGACCCAGTACTTC | CASSTQDSLTQYF
- | few | TRBJ1-6 | TRBV12-3/TRBV12-4 | TGTGCCAGCAGTCCGGACAGCGGAAATTCACCCCTCCACTTT | CASSPDSGNSPLHF
- | - | TRBJ2-1 | TRBV7-6 | TGTGCCAGCAGCCGCAATGGGGAACAGGCGTCCTACAATGAGCAGTTCTTC | CASSRNGEQASYNEQFF
TRBD1 | many | TRBJ1-4 | TRBV15 | TGTGCCACCAGCAGAGGACAGGGGTCGGGGGAAAAACTGTTTTTT | CATSRGQGSGEKLFF
- | - | TRBJ2-1 | TRBV19 | TGTGCCAGTAGTATAGATACAGAGCAGTTCTTC | CASSIDTEQFF
TRBD2 | - | TRBJ2-3 | TRBV27 | TGTGCCAGCAGCTTGCGGGGGGCCTACACAGATACGCAGTATTTT | CASSLRGAYTDTQYF
- | few | TRBJ2-3 | TRBV18 | TGTGCCAGCTCACCCGAGAGGACGCAGTATTTT | CASSPERTQYF
TRBD1 | many | TRBJ1-1 | TRBV12-3/TRBV12-4 | TGTGCCAGCAGCTCGGCCGGGACAGCTAACACTGAAGCTTTCTTT | CASSSAGTANTEAFF
- | few | TRBJ1-1 | TRBV6-6 | TGTGCCAGTAGTTCCCGGGGTGGGAACACTGAAGCTTTCTTT | CASSSRGGNTEAFF
- | - | TRBJ1-4 | TRBV4-1 | TGCGCCAGCAGCCAGGGCATGCCGAATGAAAAACTGTTTTTT | CASSQGMPNEKLFF
TRBD1 | few | TRBJ2-5 | TRBV10-3 | TGTGCCACCGCGTGGGGACAGGGGATCGAGACCCAGTACTTC | CATAWGQGIETQYF
TRBD2 | few | TRBJ2-5 | TRBV12-5 | TGTGCTAGTGCCCATCCCTCCGGGGGGGGACAAGAGACCCAGTACTTC | CASAHPSGGGQETQYF
TRBD1 | few | TRBJ1-1 | TRBV6-2/TRBV6-3 | TGTGCCAGCAGTTACCCCAGGGGGCCGTGGCCCTCTGAAGCTTTCTTT | CASSYPRGPWPSEAFF
TRBD1 | many | TRBJ1-6 | TRBV20-1 | TGCAGTGCTTTCCGGGACAGGGGAAATTCACCCCTCCACTTT | CSAFRDRGNSPLHF
TRBD1 | - | TRBJ1-6 | TRBV5-4 | TGTGCCAGCAGCCTGACAGGGGTCATGTCACCCCTCCACTTT | CASSLTGVMSPLHF
TRBD1 | many | TRBJ1-5 | TRBV12-3/TRBV12-4 | TGTGCCAGCAGTTTTGGACAGGGTAACAATCAGCCCCAGCATTTT | CASSFGQGNNQPQHF
- | - | TRBJ1-1 | TRBV7-8 | TGTGCCAGCAGCGTAGGCCCGGGGACTGAAGCTTTCTTT | CASSVGPGTEAFF
- | - | TRBJ2-2 | TRBV7-3 | TGTGCCAGCAGCGCAACAGGGAGTATTACCGGGGAGCTGTTTTTT | CASSATGSITGELFF
- | many | TRBJ1-5 | TRBV28 | TGTGCCAGCAGCCGCCGAGGGGACCTCAATCAGCCCCAGCATTTT | CASSRRGDLNQPQHF
- | few | TRBJ1-1 | TRBV7-9 | TGTGCCAGCAGTAACAAAGATATCGGCGCAGGGGACTTAGAAGCTTTCTTT | CASSNKDIGAGDLEAFF
TRBD1 | few | TRBJ2-5 | TRBV6-5 | TGTGCCAGCAGTTACATCCCGGACAGGGGTGGAGAGACCCAGTACTTC | CASSYIPDRGGETQYF
- | many | TRBJ2-1 | TRBV7-7 | TGTGCTAGCAGCCACGGCTTAGGCAATGAGCAGTTCTTC | CASSHGLGNEQFF
- | many | TRBJ1-2 | TRBV11-2 | TGTGCCAGCAGCCCCAGCGGACAGACGACTTATGGCTACACCTTC | CASSPSGQTTYGYTF